These T cell receptor beta chains were read from a single sample in a study of OX40 agonist ivuxolimab in advanced cancers. Assay: immunoSEQ multiplex PCR; the TCRdb copy retains only in-frame clones and omits some. Of about 53,000 clones in the sample, approximately 83% are singletons; the top ten hold about 1.5%. The sequencing used CD4+ or CD8+ T cells sorted from blood, collected in a trial of the OX40 agonist ivuxolimab. These receptors were obtained from an adult with an advanced solid tumor such as melanoma, head and neck, liver or kidney cancer. The conserved cysteine and the conserved F or W are not part of the CDR3 here.

TRBV10-3	TRBJ2-1	AISLEDSSGQF
TRBV11-2	TRBJ2-7	ASRPTSGAYEQY
TRBV11-2	TRBJ2-6	ASSLRRLDSGANVLT
TRBV7-3	TRBJ2-3	ASSLGLAGGDTQY
TRBV4-2	TRBJ2-7	ASSHLFGGEAYEQY
TRBV6-6	TRBJ1-2	ASIDRGRGYGYT
TRBV7-3	TRBJ2-7	ASSGVAGGFSYEQY
TRBV4-1	TRBJ2-1	ASSQDGTSGRTRGEQF
TRBV27	TRBJ1-2	ASSPGRLANYGYT
TRBV9	TRBJ2-2	ASSPYNTGELF
TRBV4-1	TRBJ1-5	ASSQDREGRGQPQH
TRBV23-1	TRBJ1-2	ASSHEEGYT
TRBV7-2	TRBJ2-5	ASSLGPLRTQY
TRBV10-3	TRBJ1-2	AISEAVVYGYT
TRBV5-1	TRBJ2-7	ASSGPQGSYEQY
TRBV5-6	TRBJ2-3	ASSLDETDTQY
TRBV7-2	TRBJ1-3	ASSSQTGTPGNTIY
TRBV29-1	TRBJ1-4	SVGSGTNEKLF
TRBV7-9	TRBJ2-1	ASSLAGPRDTPV
TRBV6-1	TRBJ2-3	ASRVTDFTDTQY
TRBV30	TRBJ1-3	AWSVRGGGNTIY
TRBV5-1	TRBJ2-1	ASSLDGRGRSDEQF
TRBV4-1	TRBJ1-5	ASSQDPGESIQPQH
TRBV29-1	TRBJ1-2	SAVHRPGSYGYT
TRBV11-2	TRBJ2-1	ASSLGQGSYNEQF
TRBV6-1	TRBJ1-2	ASSDWAGGHYGYT
TRBV7-2	TRBJ2-6	ASSRQTVGANVLT
TRBV11-2	TRBJ1-5	ASSLGQGNQPQH
TRBV7-2	TRBJ2-7	ASSLEYGEQY
TRBV30	TRBJ1-5	AWSGQGNQPQH
TRBV9	TRBJ1-2	ASSAGRGDYGYT
TRBV19	TRBJ1-4	ASSTIGTGAEKLF
TRBV7-2	TRBJ2-1	ASSLAGFNNEQF
TRBV7-2	TRBJ1-1	ASSTRQGAPMNTEAF
TRBV6-1	TRBJ2-3	ASSRRGLSTDTQY
TRBV6-5	TRBJ1-2	ASSYRGRNYGYT
TRBV19	TRBJ1-3	ASSMGGVEAGNTIY
TRBV6-1	TRBJ1-6	ASSERDSLSPLH
TRBV4-2	TRBJ2-5	ASSQDQLAEEGETQY
TRBV7-9	TRBJ2-3	ASTFILESDTQY
TRBV14	TRBJ2-3	ASSQEGDLQRFSTDTQY
TRBV6-6	TRBJ1-5	ASTLGRGERQPQH
TRBV7-9	TRBJ2-1	ASSYGLASWKQF
TRBV14	TRBJ2-1	ASSLQVGPFSEQF
TRBV9	TRBJ2-4	ASSVRDRDGIQY
TRBV7-6	TRBJ1-4	ASSANRGTNEKLF
TRBV30	TRBJ2-6	AWSVLPGQGGPKRPSGANVLT
TRBV10-3	TRBJ1-2	AISEGQGGSYT
TRBV11-2	TRBJ2-7	ASSSLGGHSYEQY
TRBV5-5	TRBJ2-3	ASSLAMDPGVDTQY
TRBV2	TRBJ1-2	ASSVTLAGSGANYGYT
TRBV7-9	TRBJ1-1	ASSYGPGGRGGTEAF
TRBV19	TRBJ2-3	ASSIGTRKADTQY